This TCR beta chain comes out of a study of CD4 T cells in relation to SARS-CoV-2 and coronaviruses. Study observations and caveats: No donor gave both pre-pandemic and post-infection samples. Crossreactivity was assessed only for spike protein, not other viral proteins.

Of note for this clone: The antigen remains undetermined.

Profiled with immunoSEQ multiplex PCR; TCRdb holds only in-frame clones, not every one. In the table there are approximately 37,000 clones, approximately 85% of which are singletons. Sequenced sample: memory CD4+ T cells from PBMCs. The sequence came from an adult with COVID-19.

In nucleotides, the CDR3 is TGTGCCAGCAGCCGATATCCGGGCCCCTACAATGAGCAGTTCTTC. It translates to CASSRYPGPYNEQFF. V and J are TRBV3-1 (or the pseudogene TRBV3-2) and TRBJ2-1; D ambiguous. V gave up 4 bases and J gave up 2 bases, with 12 bases separating them. CDR1 is LGHDT and CDR2 is YNNKEL in the germline V gene (reference sequence). The CDR3 extends over 15 amino acids.